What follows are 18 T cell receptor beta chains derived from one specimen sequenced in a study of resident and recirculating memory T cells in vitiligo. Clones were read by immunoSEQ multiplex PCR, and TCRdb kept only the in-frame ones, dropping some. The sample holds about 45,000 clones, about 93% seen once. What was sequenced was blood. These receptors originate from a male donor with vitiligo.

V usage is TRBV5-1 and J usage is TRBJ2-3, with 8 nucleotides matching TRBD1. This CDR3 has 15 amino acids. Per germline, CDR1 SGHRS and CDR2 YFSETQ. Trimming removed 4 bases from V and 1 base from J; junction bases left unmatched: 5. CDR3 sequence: CASSTGQGGTDTQYF. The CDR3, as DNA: TGCGCCAGCAGCACCGGACAGGGAGGCACAGATACGCAGTATTTT.

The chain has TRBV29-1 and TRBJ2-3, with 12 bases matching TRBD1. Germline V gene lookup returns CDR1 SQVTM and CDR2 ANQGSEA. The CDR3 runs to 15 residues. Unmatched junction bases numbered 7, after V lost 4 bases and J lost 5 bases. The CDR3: CSVAGDRGLEDTQYF. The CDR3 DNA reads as TGCAGCGTTGCGGGGGACAGGGGGCTGGAAGATACGCAGTATTTT.

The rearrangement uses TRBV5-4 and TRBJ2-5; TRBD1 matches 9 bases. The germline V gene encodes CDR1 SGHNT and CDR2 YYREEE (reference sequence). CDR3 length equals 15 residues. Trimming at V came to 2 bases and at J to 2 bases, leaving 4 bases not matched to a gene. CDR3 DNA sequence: TGTGCCAGCAGCTTAGGGACAGGGATGCAAGAGACCCAGTACTTC. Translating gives CASSLGTGMQETQYF.

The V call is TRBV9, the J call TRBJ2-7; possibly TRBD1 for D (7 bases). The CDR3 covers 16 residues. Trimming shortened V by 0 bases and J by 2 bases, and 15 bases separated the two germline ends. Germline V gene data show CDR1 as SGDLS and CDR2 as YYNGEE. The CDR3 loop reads CASSVATGGGPYEQYF. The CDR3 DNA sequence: TGTGCCAGCAGCGTAGCTACCGGAGGGGGCCCCTACGAGCAGTACTTC.

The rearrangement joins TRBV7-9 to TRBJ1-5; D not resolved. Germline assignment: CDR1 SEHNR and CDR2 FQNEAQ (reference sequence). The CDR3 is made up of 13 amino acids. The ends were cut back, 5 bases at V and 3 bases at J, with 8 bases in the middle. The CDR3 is CASSMQNNQPQHF. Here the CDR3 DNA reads TGTGCCAGCAGCATGCAGAACAATCAGCCCCAGCATTTT.

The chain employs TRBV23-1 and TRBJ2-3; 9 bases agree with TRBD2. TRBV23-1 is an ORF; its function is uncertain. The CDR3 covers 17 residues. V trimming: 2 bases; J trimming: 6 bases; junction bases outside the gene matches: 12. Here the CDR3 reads CASSQTCGGGGWDTQYF. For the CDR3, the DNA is TGCGCCAGCAGTCAAACTTGTGGCGGGGGGGGGTGGGATACGCAGTATTTT.

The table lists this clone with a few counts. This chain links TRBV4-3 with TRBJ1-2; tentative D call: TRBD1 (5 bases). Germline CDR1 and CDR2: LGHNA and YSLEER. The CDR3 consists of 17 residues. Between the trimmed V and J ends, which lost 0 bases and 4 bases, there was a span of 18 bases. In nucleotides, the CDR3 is TGCGCCAGCAGCCAAGATCGGGGAGGGGCCGAGGGCTATGGCTACACCTTC. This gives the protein CASSQDRGGAEGYGYTF.

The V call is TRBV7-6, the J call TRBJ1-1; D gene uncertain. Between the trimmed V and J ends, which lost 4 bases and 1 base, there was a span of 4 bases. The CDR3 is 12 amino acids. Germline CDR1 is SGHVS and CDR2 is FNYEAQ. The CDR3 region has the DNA TGTGCCAGCAGCTCATGGAACACTGAAGCTTTCTTT. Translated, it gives CASSSWNTEAFF.

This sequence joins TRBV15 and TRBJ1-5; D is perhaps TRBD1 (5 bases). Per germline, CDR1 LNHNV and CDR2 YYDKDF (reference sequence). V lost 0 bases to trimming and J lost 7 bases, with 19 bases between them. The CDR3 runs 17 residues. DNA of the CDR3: TGTGCCACCAGCAGAGATCTGGCAGGCCAGCGGGACCAGCCCCAGCATTTT. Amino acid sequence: CATSRDLAGQRDQPQHF.

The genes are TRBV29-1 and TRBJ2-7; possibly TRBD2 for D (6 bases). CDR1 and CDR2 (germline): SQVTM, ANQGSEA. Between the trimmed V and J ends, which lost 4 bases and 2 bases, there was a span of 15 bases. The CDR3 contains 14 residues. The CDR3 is CSVGPWRGAYEQYF. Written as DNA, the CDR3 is TGCAGCGTTGGCCCTTGGCGGGGCGCCTACGAGCAGTACTTC.

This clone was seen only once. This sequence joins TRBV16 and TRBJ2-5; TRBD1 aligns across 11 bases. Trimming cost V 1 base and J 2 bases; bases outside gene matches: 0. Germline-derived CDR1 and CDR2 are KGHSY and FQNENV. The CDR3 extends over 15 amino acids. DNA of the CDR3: TGTGCCAGCAGCCAATGGGACAGGGGGCAAGAGACCCAGTACTTC. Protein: CASSQWDRGQETQYF.

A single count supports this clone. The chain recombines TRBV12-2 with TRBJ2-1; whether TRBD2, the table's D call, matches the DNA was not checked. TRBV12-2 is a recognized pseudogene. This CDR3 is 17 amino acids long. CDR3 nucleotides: TGTGCAAGTCGCTTAGCGCAACTAGCGGGGGGGAAGCATGAGCAGTTCTTC. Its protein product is CASRLAQLAGGKHEQFF.

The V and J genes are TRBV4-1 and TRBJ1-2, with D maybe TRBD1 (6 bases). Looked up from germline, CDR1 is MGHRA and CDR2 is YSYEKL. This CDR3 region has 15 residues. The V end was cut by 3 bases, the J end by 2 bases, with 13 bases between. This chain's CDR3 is CASSQGNGQNYGYTF. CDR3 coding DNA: TGCGCCAGCAGCCAGGGGAACGGACAGAACTATGGCTACACCTTC.

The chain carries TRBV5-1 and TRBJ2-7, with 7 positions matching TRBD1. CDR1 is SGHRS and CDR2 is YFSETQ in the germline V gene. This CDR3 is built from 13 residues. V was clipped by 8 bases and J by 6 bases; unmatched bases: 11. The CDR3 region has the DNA TGCGCCAGTTCTCAGGGGGACGCCACCGAGCAGTACTTC. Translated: CASSQGDATEQYF.

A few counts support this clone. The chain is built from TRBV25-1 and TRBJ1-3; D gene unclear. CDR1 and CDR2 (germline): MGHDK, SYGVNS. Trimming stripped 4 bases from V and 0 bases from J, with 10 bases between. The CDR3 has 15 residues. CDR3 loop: CASSGRVFSGNTIYF. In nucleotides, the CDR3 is TGTGCCAGCAGTGGACGGGTTTTCTCTGGAAACACCATATATTTT.

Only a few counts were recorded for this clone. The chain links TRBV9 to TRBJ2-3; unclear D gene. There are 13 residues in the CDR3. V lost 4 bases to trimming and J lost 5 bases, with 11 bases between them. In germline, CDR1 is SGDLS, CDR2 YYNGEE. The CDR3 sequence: CASSTTSGDTQYF. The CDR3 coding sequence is TGTGCCAGCAGCACAACCTCTGGAGATACGCAGTATTTT.

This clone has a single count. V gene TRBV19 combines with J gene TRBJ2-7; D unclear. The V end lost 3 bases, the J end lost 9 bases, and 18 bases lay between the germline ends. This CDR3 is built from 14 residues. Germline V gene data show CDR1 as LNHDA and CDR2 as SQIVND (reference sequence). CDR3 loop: CASSISYDSLGQYF. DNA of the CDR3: TGTGCCAGTAGTATTTCTTACGACTCCCTGGGGCAGTACTTC.

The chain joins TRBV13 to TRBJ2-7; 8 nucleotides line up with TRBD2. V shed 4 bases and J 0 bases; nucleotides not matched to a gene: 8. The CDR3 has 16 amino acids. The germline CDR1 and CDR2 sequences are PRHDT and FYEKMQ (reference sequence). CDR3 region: CASSSRLRGASYEQYF. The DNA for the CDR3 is TGTGCCAGCAGCTCCCGCCTGCGGGGGGCCTCCTACGAGCAGTACTTC.